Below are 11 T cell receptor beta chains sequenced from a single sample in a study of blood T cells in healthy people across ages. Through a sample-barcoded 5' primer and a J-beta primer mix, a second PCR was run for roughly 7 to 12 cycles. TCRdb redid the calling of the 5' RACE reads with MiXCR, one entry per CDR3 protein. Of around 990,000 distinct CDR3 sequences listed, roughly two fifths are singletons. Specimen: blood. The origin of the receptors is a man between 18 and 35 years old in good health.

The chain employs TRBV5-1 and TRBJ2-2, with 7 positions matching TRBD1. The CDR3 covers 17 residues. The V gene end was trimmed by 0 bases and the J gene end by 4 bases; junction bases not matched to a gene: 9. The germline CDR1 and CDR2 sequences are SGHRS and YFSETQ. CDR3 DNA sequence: TGCGCCAGCAGCTTGGTGACAGGGACAAAAATCACCGGGGAGCTGTTTTTT. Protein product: CASSLVTGTKITGELFF.

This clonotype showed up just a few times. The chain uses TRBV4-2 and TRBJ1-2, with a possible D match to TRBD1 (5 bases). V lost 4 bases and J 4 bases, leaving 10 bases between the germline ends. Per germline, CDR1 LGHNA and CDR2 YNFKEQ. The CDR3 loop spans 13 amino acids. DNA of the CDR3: TGTGCCAGCAGCCGGAGGGGTTTCTATGGCTACACCTTC. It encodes CASSRRGFYGYTF.

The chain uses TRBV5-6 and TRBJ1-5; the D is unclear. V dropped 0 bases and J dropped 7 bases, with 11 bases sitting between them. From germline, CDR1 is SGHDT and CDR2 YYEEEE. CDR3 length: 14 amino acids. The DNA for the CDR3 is TGTGCCAGCAGCTTGGGAGGCTTGAAACAGCCCCAGCATTTT. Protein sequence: CASSLGGLKQPQHF.

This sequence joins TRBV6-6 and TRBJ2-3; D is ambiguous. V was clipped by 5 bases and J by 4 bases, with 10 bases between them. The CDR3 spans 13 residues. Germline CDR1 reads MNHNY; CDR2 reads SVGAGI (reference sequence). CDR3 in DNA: TGTGCCAGCAGTCACCGAGGAGCAGATACGCAGTATTTT. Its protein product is CASSHRGADTQYF.

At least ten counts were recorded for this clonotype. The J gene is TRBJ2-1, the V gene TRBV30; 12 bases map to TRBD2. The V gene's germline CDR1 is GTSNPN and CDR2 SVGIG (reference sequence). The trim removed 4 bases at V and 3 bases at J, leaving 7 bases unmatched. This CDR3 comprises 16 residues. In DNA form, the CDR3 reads TGTGCCTGGACTAGCGGGGGGGCGTATAGCTACAATGAGCAGTTCTTC. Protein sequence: CAWTSGGAYSYNEQFF. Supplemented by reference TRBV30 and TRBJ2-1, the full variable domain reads SQTIHQWPATLVQPVGSPLSLECTVEGTSNPNLYWYRQAAGRGLQLLFYSVGIGQISSEVPQNLSASRPQDRQFILSSKKLLLSDSGFYLCAWTSGGAYSYNEQFFGPGTRLTVL.

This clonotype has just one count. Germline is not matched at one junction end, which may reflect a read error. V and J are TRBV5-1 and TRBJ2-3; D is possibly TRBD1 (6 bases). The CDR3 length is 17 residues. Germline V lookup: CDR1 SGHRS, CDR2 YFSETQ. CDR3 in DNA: TGCGCCAGCAGCTTGGCCTATAGGGGGATTTCCACAGATATGCAGTATTTT. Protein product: CASSLAYRGISTDMQYF.

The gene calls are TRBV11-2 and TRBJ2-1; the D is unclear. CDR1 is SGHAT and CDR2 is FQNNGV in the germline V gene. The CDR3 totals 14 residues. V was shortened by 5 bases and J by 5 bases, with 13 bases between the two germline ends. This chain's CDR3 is CASSPAPIDNEQFF. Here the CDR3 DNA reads TGTGCCAGCAGCCCTGCACCGATAGACAATGAGCAGTTCTTC. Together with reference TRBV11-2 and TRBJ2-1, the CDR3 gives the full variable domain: EAGVAQSPRYKIIEKRQSVAFWCNPISGHATLYWYQQILGQGPKLLIQFQNNGVVDDSQLPKDRFSAERLKGVDSTLKIQPAKLEDSAVYLCASSPAPIDNEQFFGPGTRLTVL.

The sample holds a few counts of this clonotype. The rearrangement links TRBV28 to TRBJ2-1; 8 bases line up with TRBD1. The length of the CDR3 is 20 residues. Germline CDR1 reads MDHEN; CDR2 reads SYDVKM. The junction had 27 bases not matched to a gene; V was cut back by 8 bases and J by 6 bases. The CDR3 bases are TGTGCCAGCCTAACCCAGATCAGAGTGAAGACGGGACAGGTCCGCAATGAGCAGTTCTTC. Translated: CASLTQIRVKTGQVRNEQFF. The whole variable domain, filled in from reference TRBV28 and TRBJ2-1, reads DVKVTQSSRYLVKRTGEKVFLECVQDMDHENMFWYRQDPGLGLRLIYFSYDVKMKEKGDIPEGYSVSREKKERFSLILESASTNQTSMYLCASLTQIRVKTGQVRNEQFFGPGTRLTVL.

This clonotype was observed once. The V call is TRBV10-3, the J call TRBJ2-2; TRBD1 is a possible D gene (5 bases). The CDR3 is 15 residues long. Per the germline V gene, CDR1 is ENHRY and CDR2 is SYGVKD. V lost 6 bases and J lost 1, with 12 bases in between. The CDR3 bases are TGTGCCATCAGGAGTGACCAGGGGAACACCGGGGAGCTGTTTTTT. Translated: CAIRSDQGNTGELFF.

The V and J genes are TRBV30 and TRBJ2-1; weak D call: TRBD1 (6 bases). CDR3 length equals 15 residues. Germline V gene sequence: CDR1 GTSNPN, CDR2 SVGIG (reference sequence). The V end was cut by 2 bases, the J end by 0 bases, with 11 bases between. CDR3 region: CAWSHTGSSYNEQFF. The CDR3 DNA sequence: TGTGCCTGGAGTCACACAGGGAGCTCCTACAATGAGCAGTTCTTC. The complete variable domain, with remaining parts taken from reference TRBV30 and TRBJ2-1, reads SQTIHQWPATLVQPVGSPLSLECTVEGTSNPNLYWYRQAAGRGLQLLFYSVGIGQISSEVPQNLSASRPQDRQFILSSKKLLLSDSGFYLCAWSHTGSSYNEQFFGPGTRLTVL.

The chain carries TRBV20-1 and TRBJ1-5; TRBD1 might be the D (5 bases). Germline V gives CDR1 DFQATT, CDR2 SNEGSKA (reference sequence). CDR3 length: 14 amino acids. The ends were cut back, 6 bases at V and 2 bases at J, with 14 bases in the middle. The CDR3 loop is CSATGPGGNQPQHF. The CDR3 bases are TGCAGTGCCACGGGACCCGGGGGCAATCAGCCCCAGCATTTT.